This is a list of T cell receptor beta chains from one sample in a study of cytomegalovirus exposure and HLA in healthy donors. Method: immunoSEQ multiplex PCR; TCRdb's copy keeps in-frame clones and lacks some. The sample contains roughly 130,000 clones, around 65% of which appear only once. The specimen was PBMCs. Source of these receptors: a man between 18 and 35 years old in good health and CMV-seronegative. The CDR3 runs from the conserved cysteine through the conserved F or W. The order of the fields is J gene, D gene, V gene, clone size, CDR3 DNA, CDR3 protein. The D gene is left open where the match is weak. Only part of the rows carry a size: once, few, many, or a class if the clone is expanded.

TRBJ1-2,-,TRBV6-1,-,TGTGCCAGCAGTGAAGGGAGGAGGGGCCTTTTGGGTGGCTACACCTTC,CASSEGRRGLLGGYTF
TRBJ2-5,TRBD1,TRBV6-6,-,TGTGCCAGCAGTTCCAACAGGGGCCAAGAGACCCAGTACTTC,CASSSNRGQETQYF
TRBJ2-7,TRBD2,TRBV11-2,once,TGTGCCAGCAGCTTAGGCCCCGGGACTACCTACGAGCAGTACTTC,CASSLGPGTTYEQYF
TRBJ2-3,TRBD2,TRBV7-7,-,TGTGCCAGCAGCTTGGGACTAGCGGCGACAGATACGCAGTATTTT,CASSLGLAATDTQYF
TRBJ1-5,-,TRBV28,-,TGTGCCAGCAGATGGGCAGGGACAAGCAATCAGCCCCAGCATTTT,CASRWAGTSNQPQHF
TRBJ2-5,-,TRBV7-9,-,TGTGCCAGCAGCTTGGGTCCTCCTGAATCTGGGGAGCAGTACTTC,CASSLGPPESGEQYF
TRBJ2-1,-,TRBV6-1,few,TGTGCCAGCCAACCATACAGGGAGACGAAGTTCTTC,CASQPYRETKFF
TRBJ2-7,TRBD1,TRBV7-2,-,TGTGCCAGCAGCTCCCGCTCTGGGGACAGCTTCTACGAGCAGTACTTC,CASSSRSGDSFYEQYF
TRBJ2-5,-,TRBV2,-,TGTGCCAGCAGTGGTATCTCTCGAACCCGACAGAAACAAGAGACCCAGTACTTC,CASSGISRTRQKQETQYF
TRBJ1-4,-,TRBV5-1,few,TGCGCCAGCAGCCCCGCGGGGGGGAGAAGCGAAAAACTGTTTTTT,CASSPAGGRSEKLFF
TRBJ2-1,-,TRBV11-3,-,TGTGCCAGCAGCCCCCGGGCGGGCTACAATGAGCAGTTCTTC,CASSPRAGYNEQFF
TRBJ2-1,-,TRBV11-2,-,TGTGCCAGCAGCTTCCGCGGCCCCCCTTTTAATGAGCAGTTCTTC,CASSFRGPPFNEQFF
TRBJ2-7,TRBD2,TRBV11-2,few,TGTGCCAGCAGCTTAGTGGTAGCGGGAGGGCCTAAGCAGTACTTC,CASSLVVAGGPKQYF
TRBJ2-2,TRBD1,TRBV4-1,few,TGCGCCAGCAGCCGTCCCGGGACAGTGAACACCGGGGAGCTGTTTTTT,CASSRPGTVNTGELFF
TRBJ2-1,TRBD1,TRBV11-3,-,TGTGCCAGCATTCTAGGGGGACAGGGACGAAATGAGCAGTTCTTC,CASILGGQGRNEQFF
TRBJ1-1,-,TRBV25-1,few,TGTGCCAGCAGTGTAAAGGGAGACACTGAAGCTTTCTTT,CASSVKGDTEAFF
TRBJ2-3,-,TRBV6-6,few,TGTGCCAGCAGTTACGCCGACAGTACAGATACGCAGTATTTT,CASSYADSTDTQYF
TRBJ1-5,-,TRBV19,-,TGTGCCAGTAGTATATCCCCGAATCAGCCCCAGCATTTT,CASSISPNQPQHF
TRBJ1-1,TRBD1,TRBV6-1,-,TGTGCCACACGGGACAGGGTTTCTGAAGCTTTCTTT,CATRDRVSEAFF
TRBJ1-5,-,TRBV9,few,TGTGCCAGCAGCGACAGGGACCGCTATCAGCCCCAGCATTTT,CASSDRDRYQPQHF
TRBJ2-7,-,TRBV28,-,TGTGCCAGCAGTTCCCCCCTAGCGCGAAGTAAGTACTTC,CASSSPLARSKYF
TRBJ2-7,TRBD2,TRBV5-4,-,TGTGCCAGCAGCTTGGGAGCGGGAGGCTACGAGCAGTACTTC,CASSLGAGGYEQYF
TRBJ2-7,-,TRBV19,once,TGTGCCAGTAGTATAGGCCACCAGGGGAGCGAGCAGTACTTC,CASSIGHQGSEQYF
TRBJ2-4,TRBD1,TRBV7-2,few,TGTGCCAGCACCGAAGGACAGGGAAATACAGACATTCAGTACTTC,CASTEGQGNTDIQYF
TRBJ1-1,TRBD1,TRBV25-1,-,TGTGCCAGCAGGGAGACCGGGACAGCAAACATGAACACTGAAGCTTTCTTT,CASRETGTANMNTEAFF
TRBJ2-7,TRBD1,TRBV12-5,once,TGTGCTAGTGGTCTCAGTACAGGGGTTCAGCGTGGGGTCGAGCAGTACTTC,CASGLSTGVQRGVEQYF
TRBJ2-7,TRBD1,TRBV6-1,-,TGTGCCAGCAGTGAAAAGGGGGCAGGGGTGGGCGAGCAGTACTTC,CASSEKGAGVGEQYF
TRBJ2-5,TRBD2,TRBV29-1,few,TGCAGCGTTGAGCGACCGCGGGAGGTGGAGACCCAGTACTTC,CSVERPREVETQYF
TRBJ2-7,TRBD1,TRBV6-5,few,TGTGCCAGCAGTAGCCCAGGACAGGTTTACGAGCAGTACTTC,CASSSPGQVYEQYF